A selection of T cell receptor beta chains follows, all from one sample in a study of regulatory T cells in long-lasting Graves disease. TCRdb re-derived calls from the multiplex PCR reads in MiXCR, one entry per CDR3 protein. This sample has about 220,000 distinct CDR3 sequences; less than 20% occur once, and the top ten carry about 12%. This sample also belongs to another study, concerning T cells in Graves' hyperthyroidism and ophthalmopathy.

Sequencing used peripheral blood mononuclear cells (PBMCs), obtained at new diagnosis, from a patient treated with antithyroid drugs. Receptors were obtained from a woman aged 25 to 39 with Graves disease. Both conserved end residues are part of each CDR3. D genes are given only for firm matches. Clone size is not always given. Where it is, it says once, few, many or a class for expanded clones.

CASSLNGSPLHF | TGTGCCAGCAGTTTAAATGGTTCACCCCTCCACTTT | 12 | - | TRBV28 | many | TRBJ1-6
CASSALSYNEQFF | TGTGCCAGCAGTGCCCTCTCCTACAATGAGCAGTTCTTC | 13 | - | TRBV28 | - | TRBJ2-1
CAWSPGGGAGNIQYF | TGTGCCTGGAGCCCCGGTGGGGGGGCCGGAAACATTCAGTACTTC | 15 | - | TRBV30 | - | TRBJ2-4
CASYKGRLNTEAFF | TGTGCTAGTTATAAGGGCAGGTTGAACACTGAAGCTTTCTTT | 14 | - | TRBV12-5 | many | TRBJ1-1
CASSKVELNTGELFF | TGTGCCAGTAGTAAGGTAGAACTGAACACCGGGGAGCTGTTTTTT | 15 | - | TRBV19 | - | TRBJ2-2
CASSPGDGNEQFF | TGTGCCAGCAGTCCCGGGGACGGAAATGAGCAGTTCTTC | 13 | - | TRBV28 | many | TRBJ2-1
CASSGSRGTRVDTQYF | TGTGCCAGCTCCGGCTCCAGGGGAACCAGGGTGGATACGCAGTATTTT | 16 | - | TRBV18 | - | TRBJ2-3
CASSRRGQGNYGYTF | TGTGCCAGCAGTAGACGGGGACAGGGAAACTATGGCTACACCTTC | 15 | TRBD1 | TRBV28 | many | TRBJ1-2
CASSEQGDSGNTIYF | TGTGCCAGCAGTGAGCAGGGGGACTCTGGAAACACCATATATTTT | 15 | TRBD1 | TRBV25-1 | - | TRBJ1-3
CASSLHSPGQPQHF | TGTGCCAGCAGTTTGCACAGTCCCGGTCAGCCCCAGCATTTT | 14 | - | TRBV12-3/TRBV12-4 | many | TRBJ1-5
CASSLTGGRSEQFF | TGTGCCAGCAGCTTAACGGGAGGGCGCAGTGAGCAGTTCTTC | 14 | TRBD2 | TRBV7-2 | many | TRBJ2-1
CASSAAQEYGYTF | TGTGCCAGCAGCGCCGCCCAGGAGTATGGCTACACCTTC | 13 | - | TRBV2 | many | TRBJ1-2
CASLGRLALKADTQYF | TGTGCCTCCCTCGGCCGGCTAGCGCTAAAAGCAGATACGCAGTATTTT | 16 | - | TRBV10-3 | many | TRBJ2-3
CASSQYDSYNEQSF | TGTGCCAGCAGCCAATACGACAGCTACAATGAGCAGTCCTTC | 14 | - | TRBV3-1 | few | TRBJ2-1
CASSQRRVRNEKLFF | TGTGCCAGCAGCCAAAGGAGGGTTAGGAATGAAAAACTGTTTTTT | 15 | - | TRBV3-1 | many | TRBJ1-4
CSVERLAGGPGELFF | TGCAGCGTTGAGCGGCTAGCGGGAGGGCCCGGGGAGCTGTTTTTT | 15 | TRBD2 | TRBV29-1 | many | TRBJ2-2
CASSYSLGRAGSNYGYTF | TGTGCCAGCAGTTACTCGCTTGGGCGGGCAGGGAGTAACTATGGCTACACCTTC | 18 | - | TRBV6-5 | many | TRBJ1-2
CASSETGEPTEAFF | TGTGCCAGCAGTGAAACAGGGGAGCCCACTGAAGCTTTCTTT | 14 | TRBD1 | TRBV6-1 | many | TRBJ1-1
CASSLGTGGRRGNQPQHF | TGTGCCAGCAGTTTAGGGACAGGGGGCAGACGGGGCAATCAGCCCCAGCATTTT | 18 | TRBD1 | TRBV12-3/TRBV12-4 | - | TRBJ1-5
CASSSPVDYGYTF | TGTGCCAGTAGTTCCCCGGTCGACTATGGCTACACCTTC | 13 | - | TRBV19 | - | TRBJ1-2
CASSFRLAGVKWSYNEQFF | TGTGCCAGCAGTTTTAGGCTAGCGGGAGTTAAGTGGTCCTACAATGAGCAGTTCTTC | 19 | TRBD2 | TRBV28 | many | TRBJ2-1
CSARDPLGTDTQYF | TGCAGTGCTAGAGACCCCCTCGGGACCGATACGCAGTATTTT | 14 | - | TRBV20-1 | many | TRBJ2-3